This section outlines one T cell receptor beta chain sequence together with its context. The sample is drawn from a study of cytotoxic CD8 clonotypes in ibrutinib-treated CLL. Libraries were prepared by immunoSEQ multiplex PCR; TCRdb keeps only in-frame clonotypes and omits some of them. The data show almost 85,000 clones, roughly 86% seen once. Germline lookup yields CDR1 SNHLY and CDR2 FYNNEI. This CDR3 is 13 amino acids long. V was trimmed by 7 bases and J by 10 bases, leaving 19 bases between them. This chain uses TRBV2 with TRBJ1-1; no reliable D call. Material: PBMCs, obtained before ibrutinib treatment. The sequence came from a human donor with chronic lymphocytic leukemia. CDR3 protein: CASNPTREIGAFF. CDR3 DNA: TGTGCCAGCAACCCTACAAGGGAGATAGGAGCTTTCTTT.